This passage covers 28 T cell receptor beta chains from one sample sequenced in a study of T cells after yellow fever vaccination. TCRdb reanalysed the 5' RACE reads using MiXCR and keeps one entry per CDR3 protein. The sample has under 600,000 distinct CDR3 sequences; roughly a fifth are singletons. Sequencing used PBMCs, obtained roughly 20 days after the first yellow fever vaccination. Every receptor here comes from a man aged 18 to 29 who received the YFV17D yellow fever vaccine.

In this sample, this clonotype turned up a few times. This rearrangement joins TRBV6-1 to TRBJ1-5, with 9 bases lining up with TRBD1. CDR3 length equals 14 residues. CDR1 and CDR2 (germline): MNHNS, SASEGT. The J segment lost 1 base and the V segment lost 11 bases, leaving 6 bases of the junction unmatched. CDR3 nucleotides: TGTGCCGTCGGGACAGGGAGCAGCAATCAGCCCCAGCATTTT. Protein product: CAVGTGSSNQPQHF.

This clonotype was seen repeatedly, ten times or more. The CDR3 is CASSFVRLQGNTEAFF. The CDR3 nucleotides are TGCGCCAGCAGCTTTGTCAGGCTCCAAGGAAACACTGAAGCTTTCTTT. V and J are TRBV5-1 and TRBJ1-1; D unresolved. Germline V gene lookup returns CDR1 SGHRS and CDR2 YFSETQ. V dropped 2 bases and J dropped 2 bases, with 16 bases sitting between them. The CDR3 length is 16 residues.

The table lists this clonotype with a few counts. The chain carries TRBV3-1 and TRBJ2-1; 7 nucleotides align to TRBD1. CDR1 and CDR2 from the germline V gene are LGHDT and YNNKEL (reference sequence). This CDR3 is built from 15 residues. Germline trimming cut 2 bases from V and 4 bases from J; bases unmatched to any gene: 5. The CDR3 DNA reads TGTGCCAGCAGCCAATATACAGGGGCTTACAATGAGCAGTTCTTC. Translated: CASSQYTGAYNEQFF.

A few counts support this clonotype. V gene TRBV7-9 combines with J gene TRBJ1-1; maybe TRBD1 (6 bases). This CDR3 contains 13 residues. CDR1 and CDR2 from the germline V gene are SEHNR and FQNEAQ (reference sequence). Trimming pared 5 bases from V and 7 bases from J, leaving 14 bases between. The CDR3 spells CASSPGEAIEAFF. In nucleotides, the CDR3 is TGTGCCAGCAGCCCAGGGGAGGCGATTGAAGCTTTCTTT.

This clonotype was seen more than once but under ten times. This rearrangement joins TRBV3-1 to TRBJ2-3; 14 bases map to TRBD2. Germline CDR1 LGHDT, CDR2 YNNKEL (reference sequence). The CDR3 length is 18 residues. Trimming removed 1 base from V and 4 bases from J; junction bases left unmatched: 7. The CDR3 bases are TGTGCCAGCAGCCAAGGCCCGGGACTAGCGGGGGAAGCAGATACGCAGTATTTT. Its translation is CASSQGPGLAGEADTQYF.

This clonotype was seen a handful of times. V is TRBV7-2 and J is TRBJ2-7, with 8 bases that match TRBD1. Germline values: CDR1 SGHTA, CDR2 FQGNSA. The CDR3 loop spans 16 amino acids. Germline trimming cut 2 bases from V and 1 base from J; bases unmatched to any gene: 7. This chain's CDR3 is CASSLLRDRTSYEQYV. For the CDR3, the DNA is TGTGCCAGCAGCTTACTTCGGGACAGGACGTCCTACGAGCAGTACGTC.

This clonotype was picked up a small number of times. The chain combines TRBV7-2 with TRBJ1-2, with D perhaps matching TRBD1 (6 bases). This CDR3 has 13 amino acids. V was cut by 1 base and J by 8 bases, with 11 bases left in between. Per germline, CDR1 SGHTA and CDR2 FQGNSA. The CDR3 DNA reads TGTGCCAGCAGCTTAGACAGGGTCCCCGGCTACACCTTC. Residues: CASSLDRVPGYTF.

This clonotype occurred a few times. V gene TRBV9 combines with J gene TRBJ1-1; the D is unclear. In germline, CDR1 is SGDLS, CDR2 YYNGEE. CDR3 length: 14 amino acids. With 4 bases removed from V and 5 bases from J, the gap between germline ends came to 15 bases. The CDR3 DNA follows: TGTGCCAGCAGCTTGGGCCTCGGCGGGACTGAAGCTTTCTTT. It encodes CASSLGLGGTEAFF.

The chain joins TRBV4-2 to TRBJ2-3; the D gene is possibly TRBD2 (5 bases). Germline CDR1 and CDR2: LGHNA and YNFKEQ. Trimming took 1 base from V and 5 from J, leaving 10 bases between them. This CDR3 is built from 14 residues. This chain's CDR3 is CASSQADRGDTQYF. The CDR3 DNA reads TGTGCCAGCAGCCAAGCCGACCGGGGAGATACGCAGTATTTT.

V usage is TRBV6-1 and J usage is TRBJ2-7; unclear D gene. This CDR3 is built from 17 residues. The germline V gene has CDR1 MNHNS and CDR2 SASEGT. V was shortened by 6 bases and J by 4 bases, with 25 bases between the two germline ends. The CDR3 DNA reads TGTGCCAGCAGCCGGAGCTCGGCAGGTGTCTCATTATACGAGCAGTACGTC. The encoded protein is CASSRSSAGVSLYEQYV.

The rearrangement uses TRBV3-1 and TRBJ2-5, with 7 bases fitting TRBD1. V lost 5 bases and J lost 4; bases outside the gene matches: 13. Germline V gene sequence: CDR1 LGHDT, CDR2 YNNKEL (reference sequence). CDR3 length equals 16 residues. Here the CDR3 reads CASSESLTGYGETQYF. CDR3 sequence (DNA): TGTGCCAGCAGCGAGAGCTTGACAGGGTACGGAGAGACCCAGTACTTC.

A few counts support this clonotype. This chain connects TRBV18 to TRBJ2-7; D may be TRBD2 (5 bases). CDR3 length equals 13 residues. The germline V gene has CDR1 KGHSH and CDR2 LQKENI. Trimming shortened V by 4 bases and J by 4 bases, and 11 bases separated the two germline ends. CDR3 sequence: CASSRRERYEQYF. The CDR3 nucleotides are TGTGCCAGCTCACGACGGGAACGTTACGAGCAGTACTTC. The whole variable domain, remainder taken from reference TRBV18 and TRBJ2-7, is NAGVMQNPRHLVRRRGQEARLRCSPMKGHSHVYWYRQLPEEGLKFMVYLQKENIIDESGMPKERFSAEFPKEGPSILRIQQVVRGDSAAYFCASSRRERYEQYFGPGTRLTVT.

Only a few counts were recorded for this clonotype. The chain joins TRBV10-2 to TRBJ1-5, with 9 positions matching TRBD1. The germline gives CDR1 WSHSY, CDR2 SAAADI. V shed 8 bases, J shed 4 bases, and the junction held 0 bases outside the gene matches. The CDR3 contains 12 residues. The CDR3 loop reads CASGTGNQPQHF. CDR3 DNA: TGCGCCAGCGGGACAGGGAATCAGCCCCAGCATTTT.

The chain employs TRBV29-1 and TRBJ2-5, with D unresolved. Germline V CDR1 and CDR2: SQVTM, ANQGSEA. V was shortened by 0 bases and J by 0 bases, with 8 bases between the two germline ends. The length of the CDR3 is 14 residues. The CDR3 DNA is TGCAGCGTTGAAGATCGCAGGTACCAAGAGACCCAGTACTTC. As protein: CSVEDRRYQETQYF.

This clonotype was detected only a few times. The chain combines TRBV10-3 with TRBJ1-6, with D perhaps matching TRBD1 (6 bases). CDR3 size: 14 residues. V gave up 2 bases and J gave up 14 bases, with 16 bases separating them. Germline V CDR1 and CDR2: ENHRY, SYGVKD. The CDR3 DNA reads as TGTGCCATCAGTGAGGGACAGCCCCTCCGGGCCCTCCACTTT. Translating it yields CAISEGQPLRALHF.

This clonotype occurred a few times. The V call is TRBV5-4, the J call TRBJ2-5; 15 nucleotides align to TRBD2. The CDR3 sequence is 16 residues long. CDR1 is SGHNT and CDR2 is YYREEE in the germline V gene (reference sequence). After removal of 0 bases from V and 7 bases from J, the junction contained 4 bases not matched to a gene. DNA of the CDR3: TGTGCCAGCAGCTTGGAGGGGACTAGCGGGGGGTGGACCCAGTACTTC. Translated, it gives CASSLEGTSGGWTQYF.

This clonotype has a handful of counts. This chain connects TRBV12-5 to TRBJ2-5; D is uncertain. V lost 1 base to trimming and J lost 4 bases, with 7 bases between them. The CDR3 totals 13 residues. Germline loops: CDR1 LGHNT, CDR2 FRNRAP. This CDR3 reads CASGLGAGETQYF. The CDR3 DNA follows: TGTGCTAGTGGTTTGGGGGCCGGAGAGACCCAGTACTTC.

This clonotype was found a few times. The rearrangement uses TRBV7-2 and TRBJ2-5, with 8 bases identical to TRBD2. CDR1 and CDR2 from the germline V gene are SGHTA and FQGNSA. Losses at the gene ends were 5 bases for V and 5 bases for J; bases not matched to a gene: 7. The CDR3 consists of 14 residues. CDR3 sequence reads: CASSRPGGRETQYF. The CDR3 DNA is TGTGCCAGCAGCAGACCGGGAGGGAGGGAGACCCAGTACTTC.

This clonotype was counted between two and nine times. V usage is TRBV7-9 and J usage is TRBJ2-7; TRBD2 is a possible D gene (6 bases). Germline CDR1 is SEHNR and CDR2 is FQNEAQ (reference sequence). CDR3 length: 14 amino acids. Trimming removed 1 base from V and 1 base from J, with 8 bases in between. The CDR3 sequence: CASSLGGVSYEQYV. The CDR3 DNA reads TGTGCCAGCAGCTTAGGGGGGGTTTCCTACGAGCAGTACGTC.

The chain is built from TRBV2 and TRBJ2-3; D is ambiguous. Germline assignment: CDR1 SNHLY and CDR2 FYNNEI. The CDR3 loop spans 13 amino acids. Trimming cost V 6 bases and J 2 bases, with 9 bases left between them. The CDR3 region is CASRRSFTDTQYF. The CDR3 bases are TGTGCCAGCAGGCGGTCATTCACAGATACGCAGTATTTT.

This clonotype has a handful of counts. The chain links TRBV20-1 to TRBJ2-5, with 9 bases matching TRBD1. This CDR3 has 12 amino acids. V was clipped by 6 bases and J by 7 bases; unmatched bases: 6. Germline loops: CDR1 DFQATT, CDR2 SNEGSKA (reference sequence). DNA for the CDR3: TGCAGTGCCCTGGACAGGGGAGCGACCCAGTACTTC. Encoded protein: CSALDRGATQYF.

This clonotype was counted between two and nine times. V is TRBV6-5 and J is TRBJ2-5, with D hard to call. The CDR3 totals 13 residues. The germline CDR1 and CDR2 sequences are MNHEY and SVGAGI. Between the trimmed V and J ends, which lost 2 bases and 0 bases, there was a span of 4 bases. Written as DNA, the CDR3 is TGTGCCAGCAGTTACGGGTACCAAGAGACCCAGTACTTC. This translates into CASSYGYQETQYF.

This rearrangement joins TRBV7-9 to TRBJ1-2; the D is unclear. Germline V gives CDR1 SEHNR, CDR2 FQNEAQ (reference sequence). The length of the CDR3 is 15 residues. The V end was cut by 0 bases, the J end by 0 bases, with 8 bases between. The chain's CDR3 is CASSLAWITNYGYTF. DNA of the CDR3: TGTGCCAGCAGCTTAGCATGGATAACTAACTATGGCTACACCTTC. The entire variable domain, with the rest obtained from reference TRBV7-9 and TRBJ1-2, is as follows: DTGVSQNPRHKITKRGQNVTFRCDPISEHNRLYWYRQTLGQGPEFLTYFQNEAQLEKSRLLSDRFSAERPKGSFSTLEIQRTEQGDSAMYLCASSLAWITNYGYTFGSGTRLTVV.

The chain combines TRBV7-3 with TRBJ2-1; 7 bases align to TRBD1. There are 13 residues in the CDR3. CDR1 is SGHTA, CDR2 FQGTGA, per germline. V shed 5 bases and J 10 bases; nucleotides not matched to a gene: 8. This chain's CDR3 is CASSQETGVEQFF. The CDR3, as DNA: TGTGCCAGCAGCCAAGAAACAGGGGTCGAGCAGTTCTTC.

V usage is TRBV4-1 and J usage is TRBJ2-2; no reliable D call. V gave up 4 bases and J gave up 3 bases, with 15 bases separating them. Germline CDR1 and CDR2: MGHRA and YSYEKL. This CDR3 comprises 16 residues. The CDR3: CASSRTPTPYTGELFF. Here the CDR3 DNA reads TGCGCCAGCAGCCGGACCCCCACGCCTTACACCGGGGAGCTGTTTTTT.

Many counts were recorded for this clonotype. The chain couples TRBV28 to TRBJ2-1; TRBD1 aligns across 9 bases. The CDR3 has 15 amino acids. J gave up 8 bases and V 4 bases, and 9 bases lay outside the gene matches. Per the germline V gene, CDR1 is MDHEN and CDR2 is SYDVKM. CDR3: CASSSTGTGFYEQFF. The CDR3 coding sequence is TGTGCCAGCAGTTCGACCGGGACAGGGTTTTATGAGCAGTTCTTC.

In its sample, this clonotype was seen many times. The V call is TRBV27, the J call TRBJ2-2; D gene uncertain. Deletions cut 2 bases from V and 3 bases from J, with 4 bases between. Germline loops: CDR1 MNHEY, CDR2 SMNVEV (reference sequence). This CDR3 comprises 13 residues. As DNA, the CDR3 is TGTGCCAGCAGTTTAAGGGACACCGGGGAGCTGTTTTTT. Translation gives CASSLRDTGELFF.

This clonotype was found a few times. The gene calls are TRBV20-1 and TRBJ2-1, with 8 bases that match TRBD2. This CDR3 contains 14 residues. CDR1 DFQATT and CDR2 SNEGSKA come from the germline V gene (reference sequence). The junction had 8 bases not matched to a gene; V was cut back by 4 bases and J by 6 bases. The CDR3 coding sequence is TGCAGTGCTATCCGGGGGGGGCCCGTCAATGAGCAGTTCTTC. As protein: CSAIRGGPVNEQFF.